This TCR beta chain was recorded in a study of blood T cell repertoires in COVID-19. Germline V gene lookup returns CDR1 SGHAT and CDR2 FQNNGV. The CDR3 covers 13 residues. The V end lost 3 bases, the J end lost 10 bases, and 12 bases lay between the germline ends. Repertoires were generated with immunoSEQ multiplex PCR, while TCRdb's copy carries only in-frame clones and drops some. Seen here are over 250,000 clones, roughly 90% observed once, and the top ten hold around 13%. This clone has a single count. The sample was peripheral blood. The V gene is TRBV11-2, the J gene TRBJ1-4; tentatively, D is TRBD1 (6 bases). The clonotype was recovered from a woman aged 70-85 years with COVID-19, enrolled during active disease. CDR3: CASSFRDTRKLFF. Written as DNA, the CDR3 is TGTGCCAGCAGCTTCCGGGACACTAGAAAACTGTTTTTT.